A single sample is the source of the 17 T cell receptor beta chains below, sequenced in a study of T cell responses to AZD1222 COVID-19 vaccine. Assay used: immunoSEQ multiplex PCR; TCRdb lists only in-frame clones, some missing. The table includes 95,000 to 150,000 clones, 92% detected once. Specimen: peripheral blood, collected 28 days after the second AZD1222 dose. The receptors here all came from an adult who received the AZD1222 COVID-19 vaccine.

The V gene is TRBV7-8, the J gene TRBJ1-2, with TRBD1 matching over 9 bases. Trimming cost V 4 bases and J 4 bases; bases outside gene matches: 7. Germline CDR1 SGHVS, CDR2 FQNEAQ. The CDR3 loop spans 15 amino acids. CDR3 loop: CASSSGQGFSYGYTF. As DNA, the CDR3 is TGTGCCAGCAGCTCGGGACAGGGATTTAGCTATGGCTACACCTTC.

The J gene is TRBJ1-2, the V gene TRBV6-1; a possible D gene is TRBD1 (6 bases). The CDR3 consists of 15 residues. Germline assignment: CDR1 MNHNS and CDR2 SASEGT. Trimming removed 2 bases at V and 1 base at J, with 11 bases between. CDR3 residues: CASSEWGAFNYGYTF. The DNA for the CDR3 is TGTGCCAGCAGTGAATGGGGGGCGTTTAACTATGGCTACACCTTC.

This CDR3 reads CASSMRLSRFGNTIYF. CDR3 coding DNA: TGTGCCAGTAGTATGCGTCTCTCTCGATTTGGGAACACCATATATTTT. The J gene is TRBJ1-3, the V gene TRBV19; no definite D call. Germline loops: CDR1 LNHDA, CDR2 SQIVND (reference sequence). The CDR3 is made up of 16 amino acids. V was cut by 3 bases and J by 7 bases, with 19 bases left in between.

CDR3 DNA: TGTGCCAGCAGCGACCGGGACAGGGTAGGACCCGGGGAGCTGTTTTTT. Residues: CASSDRDRVGPGELFF. The V call is TRBV3-1 (or the pseudogene TRBV3-2), the J call TRBJ2-2, with TRBD1 matching 9 bases. This CDR3 contains 16 residues. V shed 5 bases and J 6 bases; nucleotides not matched to a gene: 10. Germline V gene data show CDR1 as LGHDT and CDR2 as YNNKEL (reference sequence).

This sequence joins TRBV7-2 and TRBJ1-2, with no clear D. Trimming pared 1 base from V and 2 bases from J, leaving 11 bases between. This CDR3 has 15 amino acids. From germline, CDR1 is SGHTA and CDR2 FQGNSA. CDR3 residues: CASSLELAENYGYTF. As DNA, the CDR3 is TGTGCCAGCAGCTTAGAGTTGGCGGAAAACTATGGCTACACCTTC. The full variable domain, with the rest looked up from reference TRBV7-2 and TRBJ1-2, is GAGVSQSPSNKVTEKGKDVELRCDPISGHTALYWYRQSLGQGLEFLIYFQGNSAPDKSGLPSDRFSAERTGGSVSTLTIQRTQQEDSAVYLCASSLELAENYGYTFGSGTRLTVV.

The chain recombines TRBV14 with TRBJ1-4, with D possibly being TRBD1 (5 bases). From germline, CDR1 is SGHDN and CDR2 FVKESK. The length of the CDR3 is 15 residues. V lost 1 base to trimming and J lost 6 bases, with 12 bases between them. The CDR3 nucleotides read TGTGCCAGCAGCCAAGGTTTGACAGCGTATGAAAAACTGTTTTTT. It yields the protein CASSQGLTAYEKLFF.

V usage is TRBV19 and J usage is TRBJ2-1; D ambiguous. The CDR3 consists of 13 residues. V lost 2 bases, J lost 2 bases, and 4 bases lay in between. The germline gives CDR1 LNHDA, CDR2 SQIVND (reference sequence). The CDR3 nucleotides read TGTGCCAGTAGTATAAAAGCCTACAATGAGCAGTTCTTC. Its translation: CASSIKAYNEQFF.

The J gene is TRBJ1-5, the V gene TRBV11-2, with D tentatively TRBD1 (5 bases). Germline V lookup: CDR1 SGHAT, CDR2 FQNNGV. The V end lost 4 bases, the J end lost 4 bases, and 11 bases lay between the germline ends. This CDR3 is 14 amino acids long. This CDR3 reads CASSSSDSNQPQHF. DNA of the CDR3: TGTGCCAGCAGCTCCTCCGACAGTAATCAGCCCCAGCATTTT.

This chain joins TRBV10-2 and TRBJ2-7; D possibly matches TRBD1 or TRBD2 (7 bases each). The CDR3 contains 14 residues. Trimming stripped 10 bases from V and 0 bases from J, with 16 bases between. CDR1 is WSHSY, CDR2 SAAADI, per germline. CDR3 DNA: TGCGCCACACGGGGGGAGGGGGCCTCCTACGAGCAGTACTTC. Translating it yields CATRGEGASYEQYF.

This rearrangement joins TRBV7-2 to TRBJ2-3, with TRBD2 identical over 9 bases. Germline trimming cut 0 bases from V and 4 bases from J; bases unmatched to any gene: 5. Germline V gene data show CDR1 as SGHTA and CDR2 as FQGNSA. CDR3 length: 16 amino acids. CDR3 DNA sequence: TGTGCCAGCAGCTTAGCCGGACTAGCGATATCAGATACGCAGTATTTT. Protein: CASSLAGLAISDTQYF.

This chain joins TRBV6-5 and TRBJ1-2; 7 nucleotides agree with TRBD1. V trimming: 6 bases; J trimming: 5 bases; junction bases outside the gene matches: 6. Germline V gene sequence: CDR1 MNHEY, CDR2 SVGAGI. The CDR3 loop spans 13 amino acids. CDR3 region: CASSKTGRYGYTF. The CDR3 coding sequence is TGTGCCAGCAGCAAGACAGGGAGATATGGCTACACCTTC.

J is TRBJ2-7 and V is TRBV28; D gene unclear. The CDR3 sequence is 12 residues long. V lost 4 bases, J lost 7 bases, and 11 bases lay in between. Germline V gives CDR1 MDHEN, CDR2 SYDVKM. The CDR3 spells CASSSVRGEQYF. Here the CDR3 DNA reads TGTGCCAGCAGTTCAGTACGTGGAGAGCAGTACTTC.

This chain uses TRBV6-5 with TRBJ1-6, with 9 bases lining up with TRBD1. V lost 7 bases, J lost 7 bases, and 8 bases stayed unmatched. The V gene's germline CDR1 is MNHEY and CDR2 SVGAGI. The CDR3 is made up of 15 amino acids. The CDR3 region is CASNKVGQGNSPLHF. CDR3 in DNA: TGTGCCAGCAACAAAGTTGGACAGGGGAATTCACCCCTCCACTTT.

There are a few counts of this clone. The gene calls are TRBV2 and TRBJ2-2, with TRBD2 identical over 7 bases. The CDR3 spans 15 residues. The junction had 3 bases not matched to a gene; V was cut back by 4 bases and J by 1 base. Germline CDR1 is SNHLY and CDR2 is FYNNEI. The CDR3 region is CASSGGGRNTGELFF. The CDR3 region has the DNA TGTGCCAGCAGTGGGGGAGGGAGGAACACCGGGGAGCTGTTTTTT.

This chain links TRBV2 with TRBJ1-6; tentatively, D is TRBD1 (6 bases). CDR3 length: 17 residues. CDR1 and CDR2 from the germline V gene are SNHLY and FYNNEI. Trimming removed 0 bases from V and 5 bases from J, with 14 bases in between. CDR3 in amino acids: CASSEALSGANNSPLHF. CDR3 DNA sequence: TGTGCCAGCAGTGAAGCGCTTTCAGGGGCAAATAATTCACCCCTCCACTTT. Full variable domain (outside the CDR3, taken from reference TRBV2 and TRBJ1-6): EPEVTQTPSHQVTQMGQEVILRCVPISNHLYFYWYRQILGQKVEFLVSFYNNEISEKSEIFDDQFSVERPDGSNFTLKIRSTKLEDSAMYFCASSEALSGANNSPLHFGNGTRLTVT.

The chain carries TRBV7-2 and TRBJ2-4; 15 bases line up with TRBD2. The length of the CDR3 is 14 residues. V dropped 5 bases and J dropped 12; count of bases not matched to a gene: 5. CDR1 is SGHTA, CDR2 FQGNSA, per germline. CDR3 residues: CASSAGTSGRNQYF. The CDR3 nucleotides are TGTGCCAGCAGCGCCGGGACTAGCGGGAGGAATCAGTACTTC.

This clone was detected a few times. The chain employs TRBV5-6 and TRBJ1-2; weak D call: TRBD1 (6 bases). From germline, CDR1 is SGHDT and CDR2 YYEEEE. This CDR3 has 12 residues. Trimming cost V 3 bases and J 5 bases, with 8 bases left between them. The CDR3 nucleotides are TGTGCCAGCAGCTACAGGGTATATGGCTACACCTTC. It yields the protein CASSYRVYGYTF.